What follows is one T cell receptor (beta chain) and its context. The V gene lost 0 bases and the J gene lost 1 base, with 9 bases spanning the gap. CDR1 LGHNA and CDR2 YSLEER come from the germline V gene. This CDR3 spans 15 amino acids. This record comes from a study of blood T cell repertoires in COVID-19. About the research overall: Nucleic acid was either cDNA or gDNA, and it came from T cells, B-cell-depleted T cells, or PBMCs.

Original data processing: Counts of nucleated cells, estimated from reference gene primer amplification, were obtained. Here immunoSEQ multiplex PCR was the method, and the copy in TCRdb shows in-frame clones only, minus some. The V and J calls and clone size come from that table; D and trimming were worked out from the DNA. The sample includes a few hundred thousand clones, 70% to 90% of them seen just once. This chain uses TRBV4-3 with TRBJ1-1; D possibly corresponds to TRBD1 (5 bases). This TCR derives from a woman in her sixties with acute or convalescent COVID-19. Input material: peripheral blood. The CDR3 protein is CASSQEEGRNTEAFF. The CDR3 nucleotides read TGCGCCAGCAGCCAAGAGGAGGGACGGAACACTGAAGCTTTCTTT.